This is a list of T cell receptor beta chains from one sample in a study of early T cells in non-severe SARS-CoV-2 infection. TCRdb itself ran the 5' RACE reads through MiXCR, one entry per CDR3 protein. This table holds fewer than 35,000 distinct CDR3 sequences, about 6% found once. Sequenced material: whole blood. The receptor source for this set is an adult who was a healthcare worker with PCR-confirmed SARS-CoV-2 infection or an uninfected control (not recorded which). Each CDR3 is given with its conserved first and last residue.

V gene	CDR3 length	CDR3 protein
TRBV19	16	CASSSQGWGSSNEQFF
TRBV20-1	15	CSAKTPRGDTGELFF
TRBV7-3	16	CASSLMAAGSYNEQFF
TRBV3-1	13	CASSPRGIYGYTF
TRBV2	13	CASSEGGRSEQFF
TRBV5-3	15	CARSLSRVIGQPQHF
TRBV12-3/TRBV12-4	14	CASSLQGLGEKLFF
TRBV9	15	CASSVLAGPTDTQYF
TRBV18	17	CASSPTPGQGAGNTIYF
TRBV27	14	CASRRLGSYNEQFF
TRBV24-1	12	CATSVGNQPQHF
TRBV20-1	13	CSFAGRQAYEQYF
TRBV5-7	14	CASSFDRVNEKLFF
TRBV5-4	16	CASSHSRGASTDTQYF
TRBV23-1	14	CASTGLPTTDTQYF
TRBV7-8	14	CASSLGQGTYEQYF
TRBV7-9	16	CASWPPGQGGPYEQYF
TRBV4-3	15	CASSQGFDGNQPQHF
TRBV21-1	15	CASSLQGPWDEKLFF
TRBV6-2/TRBV6-3	15	CASRLPGYSNQPQHF
TRBV18	15	CASSPRQGPPYGYTF
TRBV5-4	12	CASSRPGYEQYF
TRBV28	14	CASSAELLQETQYF
TRBV6-6	11	CASSSAGVQYF
TRBV28	17	CASSSGPPGSSYNEQFF
TRBV7-3	15	CASSLTGRDQETQYF
TRBV7-9	16	CASSLAPGLMNTEAFF
TRBV15	14	CATSRDRLDNEQFF
TRBV6-5	14	CASSKGYGNSPLHF
TRBV7-6	16	CASSLPGQDITDTQYF
TRBV6-5	14	CASRRQGVTGGYTF
TRBV28	17	CASRTPQPGQGTYEQYF
TRBV2	17	CASIFNRELAGGNEQFF
TRBV9	15	CASSVELDNTGELFF
TRBV25-1	15	CASRDWTENTGELFF
TRBV7-9	13	CASSPDIENEQFF
TRBV18	15	CASSPRGQGNEKLFF
TRBV6-5	15	CASRRTGGLRDTQYF
TRBV5-1	15	CASSLSSKSSYEQYF
TRBV4-1	15	CASSQDQGAVYEQYF
TRBV6-1	15	CASSEGQGATDTQYF
TRBV25-1	13	CASNPRDRGFAFF
TRBV14	12	CASSLNNYEQYF
TRBV11-2	15	CASSLVRGARTEAFF
TRBV7-2	14	CASSLTGGIYGYTF
TRBV7-2	14	CASSTTGFSYEQYF
TRBV7-6	14	CASSDLSAGDTQYF
TRBV12-3/TRBV12-4	15	CASRGQGAVNSPLHF
TRBV30	11	CAWTNEDTQYF
TRBV5-1	15	CASSLTGRWQETQYF
TRBV3-1	18	CASSQDFGFANMNTEAFF
TRBV18	15	CASSPQGRDDEKLFF
TRBV3-1	16	CASSQQGVFRTDTQYF